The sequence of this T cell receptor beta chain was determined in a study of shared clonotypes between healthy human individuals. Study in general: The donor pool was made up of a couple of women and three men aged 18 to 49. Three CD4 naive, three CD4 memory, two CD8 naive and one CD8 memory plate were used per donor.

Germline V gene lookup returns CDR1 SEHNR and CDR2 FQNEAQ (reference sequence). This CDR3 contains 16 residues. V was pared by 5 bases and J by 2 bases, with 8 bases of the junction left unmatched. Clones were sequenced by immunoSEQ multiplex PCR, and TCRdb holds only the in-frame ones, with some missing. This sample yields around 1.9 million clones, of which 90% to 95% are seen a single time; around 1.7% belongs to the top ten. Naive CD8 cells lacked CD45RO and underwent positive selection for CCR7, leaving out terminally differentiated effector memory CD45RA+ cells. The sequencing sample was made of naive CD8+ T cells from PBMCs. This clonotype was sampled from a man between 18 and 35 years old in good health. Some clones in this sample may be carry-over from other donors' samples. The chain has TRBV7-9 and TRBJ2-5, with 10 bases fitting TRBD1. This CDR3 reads CASSHPGQGRQETQYF. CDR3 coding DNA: TGTGCCAGCAGCCACCCGGGACAGGGGAGGCAAGAGACCCAGTACTTC.